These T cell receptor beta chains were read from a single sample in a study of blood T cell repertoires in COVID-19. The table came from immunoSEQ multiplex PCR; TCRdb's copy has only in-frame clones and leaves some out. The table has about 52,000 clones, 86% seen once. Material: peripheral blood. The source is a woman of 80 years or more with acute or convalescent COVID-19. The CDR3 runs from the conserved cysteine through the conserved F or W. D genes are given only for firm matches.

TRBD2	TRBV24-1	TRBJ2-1	TGTGCCACCAGTGACTCTAGCGGGGTTTTCTACAATGAGCAGTTCTTC	CATSDSSGVFYNEQFF
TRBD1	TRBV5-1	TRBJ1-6	TGCGCCAGCAGCTTGAGTTTGAGGGGACAGACGAATTCACCCCTCCACTTT	CASSLSLRGQTNSPLHF
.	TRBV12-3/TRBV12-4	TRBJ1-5	TGTGCCAGTCGTGACAGCGTCAATCAGCCCCAGCATTTT	CASRDSVNQPQHF
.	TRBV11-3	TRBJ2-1	TGTGCCAGCAGCGGGGGCACCTCTGAGCAGTTCTTC	CASSGGTSEQFF
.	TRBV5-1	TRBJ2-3	TGCGCCAGCAGTCCGGGCACAGATACGCAGTATTTT	CASSPGTDTQYF
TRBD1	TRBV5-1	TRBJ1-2	TGCGCCAGCAGCCAGTTTACTTCAGGGGGCGACGGCTACACCTTC	CASSQFTSGGDGYTF
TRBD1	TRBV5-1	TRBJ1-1	TGCGCCACCAGACAGGGTCTGAACACTGAAGCTTTCTTT	CATRQGLNTEAFF
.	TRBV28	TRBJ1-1	TGTGCCAGCAGTTCCGCCGGTCGGGGGACTTTCTTT	CASSSAGRGTFF
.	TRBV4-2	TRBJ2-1	TGTGCCAGCAGCCTAGGGGGTGAGCAGTTCTTC	CASSLGGEQFF
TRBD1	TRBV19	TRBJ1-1	TGTGCCAGTAGTATGCAGGGGGCATTTGAAGCTTTCTTT	CASSMQGAFEAFF
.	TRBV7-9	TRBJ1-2	TGTGCCAGCAGCTTTGATGCAGGGGTGCCCTATGGCTACACCTTC	CASSFDAGVPYGYTF
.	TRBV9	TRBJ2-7	TGTGCCAGCAGCGTAGGTCAGGGTAACGAGCAGTACTTC	CASSVGQGNEQYF
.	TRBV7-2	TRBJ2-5	TGTGCCAGCAGCTTAGACTGGGGGCGGCAAGAGACCCAGTACTTC	CASSLDWGRQETQYF
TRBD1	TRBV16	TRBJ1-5	TGTGCCAGCAGACCGACCGGGACAGGGGGCCTCTATAGCAATCAGCCCCAGCATTTT	CASRPTGTGGLYSNQPQHF